A single sample is the source of the 32 T cell receptor beta chains below, sequenced in a study of chemoradiotherapy in HPV16-positive cancers. Using immunoSEQ multiplex PCR, the repertoire was profiled, and TCRdb retains in-frame clones only, with some absent. The table lists 2,000 to 2,500 clones, roughly 83% of them singletons, with less than 3.5% in the top ten. This specimen was tumor tissue, taken from a patient who underwent chemoradiotherapy. Receptor source: a human donor with HPV-associated anogenital cancer.

The J gene is TRBJ2-2, the V gene TRBV19, with 7 bases fitting TRBD1. Germline V gives CDR1 LNHDA, CDR2 SQIVND (reference sequence). The CDR3 loop spans 15 amino acids. V was clipped by 3 bases and J by 5 bases; unmatched bases: 6. Written as DNA, the CDR3 is TGTGCCAGTAGTATGTGGGGACAGTTAACCGGGGAGCTGTTTTTT. Translation gives CASSMWGQLTGELFF.

J is TRBJ2-7 and V is TRBV28; D remains unclear. The length of the CDR3 is 13 residues. Trimming removed 2 bases from V and 2 bases from J, with 7 bases in between. Germline lookup yields CDR1 MDHEN and CDR2 SYDVKM. CDR3 amino acids: CASSLPETYEQYF. Written as DNA, the CDR3 is TGTGCCAGCAGTTTACCGGAAACCTACGAGCAGTACTTC.

V is TRBV14 and J is TRBJ1-1, with D tentatively TRBD1 (5 bases). The length of the CDR3 is 12 residues. Germline V gene lookup returns CDR1 SGHDN and CDR2 FVKESK. Between the trimmed V and J ends, which lost 4 bases and 10 bases, there was a span of 13 bases. CDR3 bases: TGTGCCAGCAGCCCACGGGGGATTTTAGCTTTCTTT. Translating gives CASSPRGILAFF.

The chain employs TRBV2 and TRBJ2-1, with 11 bases matching TRBD2. Trimming at V came to 6 bases and at J to 9 bases, leaving 10 bases not matched to a gene. Germline V gene lookup returns CDR1 SNHLY and CDR2 FYNNEI. The CDR3 totals 15 residues. In DNA form, the CDR3 reads TGTGCCAGCAGGGGACTAGCGGAACTTTTTGGTGAGCAGTTCTTC. Protein: CASRGLAELFGEQFF.

V and J are TRBV15 and TRBJ2-6, with a possible D match to TRBD2 (6 bases). The germline V gene encodes CDR1 LNHNV and CDR2 YYDKDF (reference sequence). Trimming pared 4 bases from V and 1 base from J, leaving 17 bases between. The CDR3 covers 18 residues. The CDR3, as DNA: TGTGCCACCAGCACACTACACATAGGGACTTCTGGGGCCAACGTCCTGACTTTC. It translates to CATSTLHIGTSGANVLTF.

DNA for the CDR3: TGTGCCAGCAGCCCTGACAGGGGGAATGAAAAACTGTTTTTT. This codes for CASSPDRGNEKLFF. This chain connects TRBV28 to TRBJ1-4, with TRBD1 identical over 9 bases. Germline-derived CDR1 and CDR2 are MDHEN and SYDVKM. The CDR3 is 14 residues long. After removal of 6 bases from V and 5 bases from J, the junction contained 4 bases not matched to a gene.

This clone has just a few counts. This chain uses TRBV10-1 with TRBJ2-7; 8 bases align to TRBD1. The germline V gene encodes CDR1 WNHNN and CDR2 SYGVQD (reference sequence). This CDR3 is built from 12 residues. Trimming took 7 bases from V and 2 from J; bases not matched to a gene: 1. The CDR3 coding sequence is TGCGCCAGCAAGACAGGGGCCTACGAGCAGTACTTC. This codes for CASKTGAYEQYF.

The chain uses TRBV28 and TRBJ1-2, with 10 bases matching TRBD1. J lost 4 bases, V lost 2 bases, and 7 bases had no gene match. Germline lookup yields CDR1 MDHEN and CDR2 SYDVKM. The CDR3 has 16 amino acids. The CDR3 reads CASSLGGQGRVYGYTF. The CDR3 nucleotides read TGTGCCAGCAGTTTAGGGGGACAGGGGAGAGTCTATGGCTACACCTTC.

The chain joins TRBV19 to TRBJ1-1; D ambiguous. Germline values: CDR1 LNHDA, CDR2 SQIVND (reference sequence). The CDR3 spans 14 residues. V was clipped by 3 bases and J by 1 base, with 9 bases between them. Here the CDR3 DNA reads TGTGCCAGTAGTATCGGACGGACGAACACTGAAGCTTTCTTT. This sequence encodes CASSIGRTNTEAFF. Complete variable domain (other parts from reference TRBV19 and TRBJ1-1): DGGITQSPKYLFRKEGQNVTLSCEQNLNHDAMYWYRQDPGQGLRLIYYSQIVNDFQKGDIAEGYSVSREKKESFPLTVTSAQKNPTAFYLCASSIGRTNTEAFFGQGTRLTVV.

V usage is TRBV21-1 and J usage is TRBJ2-1. TRBV21-1 is designated a pseudogene. CDR3 length: 16 residues. The CDR3 nucleotides read TGTGCCAGCAGCCCTTTTTGGCGCAGCAACTACAATGAGCAGTTCTTC. Encoded protein: CASSPFWRSNYNEQFF.

The sample holds one count of this clone. The V gene is TRBV11-3, the J gene TRBJ2-1; TRBD2 agrees at 13 bases. The V gene's germline CDR1 is SGHNT and CDR2 YENEEA. CDR3 length: 16 residues. The trim removed 5 bases at V and 5 bases at J, leaving 6 bases unmatched. In nucleotides, the CDR3 is TGTGCCAGCAGCGCCGGGACTAGCGGGATCGACAATGAGCAGTTCTTC. Amino acid sequence: CASSAGTSGIDNEQFF. Variable domain in full (rest from reference TRBV11-3 and TRBJ2-1): EAGVVQSPRYKIIEKKQPVAFWCNPISGHNTLYWYLQNLGQGPELLIRYENEEAVDDSQLPKDRFSAERLKGVDSTLKIQPAELGDSAVYLCASSAGTSGIDNEQFFGPGTRLTVL.

The chain carries TRBV21-1 and TRBJ2-7; TRBD2 was called by the table and not checked on the DNA. TRBV21-1 is labeled a pseudogene. This CDR3 comprises 15 residues. CDR3 sequence (DNA): TGTGCCAGCAGCACCACCGAGGGCAATAAGGACGAGCAGTACTTC. Translation gives CASSTTEGNKDEQYF.

The rearrangement joins TRBV19 to TRBJ1-6; tentatively, D is TRBD1 (6 bases). The CDR3 is 13 amino acids. Germline-derived CDR1 and CDR2 are LNHDA and SQIVND (reference sequence). Between the trimmed V and J ends, which lost 5 bases and 9 bases, there was a span of 11 bases. CDR3 in amino acids: CASSEGGISPLHF. The CDR3 region has the DNA TGTGCCAGTAGTGAGGGGGGGATTTCACCCCTCCACTTT.

The chain has TRBV18 and TRBJ1-2; no reliable D call. This CDR3 contains 15 residues. Between the trimmed V and J ends, which lost 1 base and 5 bases, there was a span of 14 bases. CDR1 and CDR2 (germline): KGHSH, LQKENI. This chain's CDR3 is CASSPQRAKDYGYTF. The CDR3 DNA reads TGTGCCAGCTCACCACAGAGGGCTAAGGATTATGGCTACACCTTC.

The chain is built from TRBV7-3 and TRBJ1-1; D remains unclear. Per the germline V gene, CDR1 is SGHTA and CDR2 is FQGTGA. CDR3 length: 13 residues. V dropped 5 bases and J dropped 5 bases, with 12 bases sitting between them. CDR3 region: CASSRDGSTEAFF. CDR3 in DNA: TGTGCCAGCAGCCGAGACGGGAGTACTGAAGCTTTCTTT.

The chain employs TRBV11-3 and TRBJ2-6; D is unclear. Germline CDR1 SGHNT, CDR2 YENEEA. This CDR3 is built from 16 residues. The V gene lost 5 bases and the J gene lost 5 bases, with 16 bases spanning the gap. CDR3 sequence reads: CASSVSRQSRANVLTF. CDR3 nucleotides: TGTGCCAGCAGCGTATCTCGACAAAGTCGGGCCAACGTCCTGACTTTC.

This rearrangement joins TRBV6-1 to TRBJ2-1; D remains unclear. V dropped 4 bases and J dropped 4 bases, with 8 bases sitting between them. The CDR3 length is 13 residues. Germline loops: CDR1 MNHNS, CDR2 SASEGT. CDR3 DNA sequence: TGTGCCAGCAGTGGGACCGTGTACAATGAGCAGTTCTTC. Translated: CASSGTVYNEQFF.

This clone was observed a handful of times. The J gene is TRBJ2-7, the V gene TRBV27; D might be TRBD2 (7 bases). This CDR3 spans 14 amino acids. The V gene's germline CDR1 is MNHEY and CDR2 SMNVEV (reference sequence). Trimming removed 3 bases at V and 5 bases at J, with 14 bases between. The CDR3 DNA reads as TGTGCCAGCAGTTTCGCCGTCGGGGGGCACGAGCAGTACTTC. It translates to CASSFAVGGHEQYF.

The rearrangement links TRBV28 to TRBJ2-1, with unresolved D. The germline CDR1 and CDR2 sequences are MDHEN and SYDVKM. This CDR3 is built from 12 residues. The V end lost 3 bases, the J end lost 7 bases, and 7 bases lay between the germline ends. CDR3 protein: CASSFLWNEQFF. The CDR3 bases are TGTGCCAGCAGTTTTCTGTGGAATGAGCAGTTCTTC.

V gene TRBV19 combines with J gene TRBJ2-5; 10 positions agree with TRBD1. Germline values: CDR1 LNHDA, CDR2 SQIVND (reference sequence). Unmatched junction bases numbered 5, after V lost 6 bases and J lost 4 bases. The CDR3 totals 14 residues. The CDR3 spells CASRTGGGRETQYF. DNA for the CDR3: TGTGCCAGTAGGACAGGGGGCGGGAGAGAGACCCAGTACTTC.

This clone has only one observation. This chain connects TRBV7-9 to TRBJ2-1; 14 nucleotides match TRBD2. This CDR3 is 15 amino acids long. CDR1 and CDR2 from the germline V gene are SEHNR and FQNEAQ (reference sequence). V lost 5 bases and J lost 8; bases outside the gene matches: 5. The CDR3 spells CASSDGTSGSDEQFF. The DNA for the CDR3 is TGTGCCAGCAGCGACGGGACTAGCGGGAGCGATGAGCAGTTCTTC.

The rearrangement joins TRBV7-2 to TRBJ2-1; the D gene could be TRBD1 or TRBD2 (5 bases each). The V gene lost 1 base and the J gene lost 5 bases, with 15 bases spanning the gap. Germline V lookup: CDR1 SGHTA, CDR2 FQGNSA. The CDR3 spans 16 residues. The CDR3 spells CASSLDWGSVDNEQFF. In DNA, the CDR3 is TGTGCCAGCAGCTTAGATTGGGGGTCTGTAGACAATGAGCAGTTCTTC.

The chain recombines TRBV29-1 with TRBJ2-1; D possibly uses TRBD1 or TRBD2 (10 bases each). The CDR3 totals 16 residues. With 7 bases removed from V and 10 bases from J, the gap between germline ends came to 29 bases. From germline, CDR1 is SQVTM and CDR2 ANQGSEA. The CDR3 DNA reads TGCAGCGCAGAGGGGGGACAGGGGCTAGCGGGAGTCGAGCAGTTCTTC. Its translation is CSAEGGQGLAGVEQFF.

CDR3 loop: CASSPPGTTRNQPQHF. The CDR3 DNA reads as TGTGCCAGCTCACCACCTGGAACGACACGCAATCAGCCCCAGCATTTT. The rearrangement joins TRBV18 to TRBJ1-5; no firm D call. The CDR3 totals 16 residues. The germline V gene encodes CDR1 KGHSH and CDR2 LQKENI. V was shortened by 0 bases and J by 2 bases, with 11 bases between the two germline ends. The full variable domain, rest sourced from reference TRBV18 and TRBJ1-5, is NAGVMQNPRHLVRRRGQEARLRCSPMKGHSHVYWYRQLPEEGLKFMVYLQKENIIDESGMPKERFSAEFPKEGPSILRIQQVVRGDSAAYFCASSPPGTTRNQPQHFGDGTRLSIL.

The chain joins TRBV6-5 to TRBJ2-7; D ambiguous. Germline CDR1 reads MNHEY; CDR2 reads SVGAGI. Trimming left V 6 bases short and J 0 bases short, with 9 bases between. CDR3 length: 13 amino acids. Here the CDR3 reads CASSVESSYEQYF. The CDR3, as DNA: TGTGCCAGCAGCGTAGAATCCTCCTACGAGCAGTACTTC.

The chain is built from TRBV7-8 and TRBJ2-5, with 8 bases matching TRBD1. V was pared by 4 bases and J by 2 bases, with 3 bases of the junction left unmatched. This CDR3 contains 14 residues. The V gene's germline CDR1 is SGHVS and CDR2 FQNEAQ. Written as DNA, the CDR3 is TGTGCCAGCAGCTGGACAGGGACGCAAGAGACCCAGTACTTC. It specifies CASSWTGTQETQYF. The whole variable domain, remainder taken from reference TRBV7-8 and TRBJ2-5, is GAGVSQSPRYKVAKRGQDVALRCDPISGHVSLFWYQQALGQGPEFLTYFQNEAQLDKSGLPSDRFFAERPEGSVSTLKIQRTQQEDSAVYLCASSWTGTQETQYFGPGTRLLVL.

This chain uses TRBV28 with TRBJ2-1; 10 bases match TRBD1. The CDR3 covers 15 residues. The J segment lost 7 bases and the V segment lost 4 bases, leaving 7 bases of the junction unmatched. Germline lookup yields CDR1 MDHEN and CDR2 SYDVKM. In DNA, the CDR3 is TGTGCCAGCAGTTGGGGACAGGGGACGAGAAATGAGCAGTTCTTC. Amino acids: CASSWGQGTRNEQFF.

V usage is TRBV6-6 and J usage is TRBJ2-3, with 11 bases matching TRBD2. Germline lookup yields CDR1 MNHNY and CDR2 SVGAGI (reference sequence). CDR3 size: 16 residues. V dropped 6 bases and J dropped 2; count of bases not matched to a gene: 7. CDR3 amino acids: CASRRLAGLITDTQYF. DNA for the CDR3: TGTGCCAGCAGGCGACTAGCGGGATTAATCACAGATACGCAGTATTTT.

The chain employs TRBV27 and TRBJ2-6, with no clear D. This CDR3 region has 15 residues. The germline V and J ends were trimmed by 7 bases and 0 bases, with 10 bases remaining between them. CDR1 is MNHEY, CDR2 SMNVEV, per germline (reference sequence). The CDR3 is CASTPQLSGANVLTF. CDR3 sequence (DNA): TGTGCCAGCACTCCTCAACTCTCTGGGGCCAACGTCCTGACTTTC. The whole variable domain, filled in from reference TRBV27 and TRBJ2-6, reads EAQVTQNPRYLITVTGKKLTVTCSQNMNHEYMSWYRQDPGLGLRQIYYSMNVEVTDKGDVPEGYKVSRKEKRNFPLILESPSPNQTSLYFCASTPQLSGANVLTFGAGSRLTVL.

The J gene is TRBJ2-2, the V gene TRBV5-1; D is perhaps TRBD1 (5 bases). V was trimmed by 0 bases and J by 3 bases, leaving 9 bases between them. The CDR3 has 15 amino acids. Per the germline V gene, CDR1 is SGHRS and CDR2 is YFSETQ. Here the CDR3 reads CASSLEDRHTGELFF. In nucleotides, the CDR3 is TGCGCCAGCAGCTTGGAAGACAGACACACCGGGGAGCTGTTTTTT.

This sequence joins TRBV30 and TRBJ1-2; D is ambiguous. V was trimmed by 0 bases and J by 8 bases, leaving 7 bases between them. The CDR3 totals 11 residues. Germline values: CDR1 GTSNPN, CDR2 SVGIG (reference sequence). The CDR3 DNA reads TGTGCCTGGAGTGTACGGAGCGGCTACACCTTC. Protein product: CAWSVRSGYTF.

This chain uses TRBV7-9 with TRBJ1-2; no definite D call. This CDR3 comprises 16 residues. Germline V gives CDR1 SEHNR, CDR2 FQNEAQ (reference sequence). V lost 4 bases to trimming and J lost 4 bases, with 19 bases between them. For the CDR3, the DNA is TGTGCCAGCAGCTCCGGCGTGGAGACGCGGCTCTATGGCTACACCTTC. This encodes CASSSGVETRLYGYTF. Together with reference TRBV7-9 and TRBJ1-2, the CDR3 gives the full variable domain: DTGVSQNPRHKITKRGQNVTFRCDPISEHNRLYWYRQTLGQGPEFLTYFQNEAQLEKSRLLSDRFSAERPKGSFSTLEIQRTEQGDSAMYLCASSSGVETRLYGYTFGSGTRLTVV.